This T cell receptor beta chain was profiled in a study of post-analysis software for immune sequencing data (dated by TCRdb to the mid-2010s). Broadly, across the study: Recorded disease courses included relapsing-remitting, secondary progressive and progressive-relapsing multiple sclerosis, with some patients lacking subtype annotation. Patient repertoires were compared against some twelve previously published healthy control repertoires from donors aged roughly 6 to 25 years. A subset of samples was prepared in parallel using single-end sample barcoding, then pooled and co-amplified after Illumina adapter ligation. General study outcomes and caveats: Strong co-clustering of samples prepared in the same batch was shown by direct clustering with F measure, prompting a batch-effect correction. Significantly higher frequencies in patients than in controls were found for roughly 5 TRBV segments, including TRBV5-6, TRBV5-1 and TRBV20-1. Compared with controls, multiple sclerosis patients had significantly lower normalized Chao1 diversity, a finding suggesting substantial peripheral T-cell clonal expansion. The multiple sclerosis patient group was slightly younger than the control group.

TCR beta repertoires were profiled from peripheral blood of roughly 13 young patients with multiple sclerosis to demonstrate the VDJtools post-analysis software. The patients with multiple sclerosis were children and adolescents between roughly 6 and 17 years of age. The sample holds many counts of this clonotype. It has no known antigen specificity. Per-nucleotide qualities are absent, and no much larger clonotype sits a single base away. The library came from PCR. TCRdb records Illumina HiSeq 2500 as the sequencer. To reduce PCR and sequencing biases, unique molecular identifiers were built into the TCR beta cDNA libraries. Roughly 0.5 million cDNA molecules were obtained per 1 to 10 million input T cells, so each molecule approximated one T cell. Patient libraries were prepared and sequenced with the same protocol used for the earlier healthy control dataset. Samples belonging to the same batch were prepared together, multiplexed and sequenced on a shared HiSeq lane. The paper's data handling went like this. Raw barcoded reads were processed with MIGEC, and single-read molecular identifier groups were discarded before consensus assembly and CDR3 extraction. Clonotype tables were post-analysed with VDJtools, and diversity was normalized by down-sampling all datasets to the smallest sample size. To correct batch-related cross-sample contamination, repertoire overlap clustering matched CDR3 amino acid sequences but not nucleotide sequences. TCRdb reran the public reads through fastp at Q25 and MiXCR, keeping productive beta chains. Rows are unified per CDR3 protein, each entry keeping the most common DNA and genes. The authors' filters were not applied to this entry. In this sample the table shows about 540,000 distinct CDR3 sequences, around a third of which occur a single time. The ten biggest clones cover around 6.1% of the sample.

There are 14 amino acids in the CDR3, from cysteine to phenylalanine inclusive. Only CDR3 DNA is held: 42 bases, read in frame from base 1. The germline ends are 12 bases apart after V is trimmed by 2 bases and J by 4 bases. From a lookup of the germline V gene, CDR1 and CDR2 are SGHDT and YYEEEE. The rearrangement joined TRBV5-6 to TRBJ1-2, with the D gene too uncertain to name. The TCR originated in a girl aged 2-17 years with multiple sclerosis. Source material: blood. The sequenced DNA: TGTGCCAGCAGCTTAGTTAGGGTTCGCTATGGCTACACCTTC. It codes for CASSLVRVRYGYTF.